Shown below are 20 T cell receptor beta chains from a single sample sequenced in a study of blood T cell repertoires in COVID-19. The method was immunoSEQ multiplex PCR; TCRdb's version includes in-frame clones alone and lacks a portion of them. The sample includes approximately 170,000 clones, around 84% of them seen just once. Specimen: PBMCs or T cells enriched from blood (not recorded which). The source of these receptors is a woman aged 45-65 years who had recovered from COVID-19.

This rearrangement joins TRBV28 to TRBJ1-1, with D perhaps TRBD1 (5 bases). The germline gives CDR1 MDHEN, CDR2 SYDVKM. This CDR3 spans 14 amino acids. Trimming pared 6 bases from V and 1 base from J, leaving 12 bases between. The CDR3 protein is CASRGPGPNTEAFF. The DNA of the CDR3 is TGTGCCAGCAGGGGGCCTGGGCCGAACACTGAAGCTTTCTTT.

The V gene is TRBV3-1 (or the pseudogene TRBV3-2), the J gene TRBJ2-5, with a tentative D call TRBD2 (7 bases). The V end lost 2 bases, the J end lost 4 bases, and 17 bases lay between the germline ends. The germline V gene has CDR1 LGHDT and CDR2 YNNKEL (reference sequence). This CDR3 has 16 amino acids. This CDR3 reads CASSQNIGGGRETQYF. The CDR3 bases are TGTGCCAGCAGCCAAAACATTGGGGGGGGCAGAGAGACCCAGTACTTC.

The V gene is TRBV7-9, the J gene TRBJ1-5; maybe TRBD1 (6 bases). The V gene's germline CDR1 is SEHNR and CDR2 FQNEAQ (reference sequence). The V end was cut by 3 bases, the J end by 4 bases, with 10 bases between. This CDR3 contains 14 residues. The CDR3 here is CASSFDRLNQPQHF. For the CDR3, the DNA is TGTGCCAGCAGCTTCGACAGGTTAAATCAGCCCCAGCATTTT.

The chain is built from TRBV24-1 and TRBJ2-5; 9 nucleotides align to TRBD2. The germline V gene has CDR1 KGHDR and CDR2 SFDVKD. The CDR3 is 16 residues long. The V segment lost 4 bases and the J segment 5 bases; nucleotides outside the gene matches: 10. CDR3 loop: CATSDLGVAGVETQYF. The CDR3 DNA reads TGTGCCACCAGTGACCTAGGGGTAGCGGGAGTCGAGACCCAGTACTTC.

The V call is TRBV5-1, the J call TRBJ2-7; possibly TRBD1 for D (6 bases). The CDR3 loop spans 15 amino acids. Trimming took off 5 bases at V and 3 bases at J, with 18 bases between the two ends. Per the germline V gene, CDR1 is SGHRS and CDR2 is YFSETQ. CDR3 DNA: TGCGCCAGCAGGCCTGTCACAGGGCCACACTACGAGCAGTACTTC. Protein: CASRPVTGPHYEQYF.

The chain is built from TRBV19 and TRBJ1-5; the match to TRBD1 covers 11 bases. With 7 bases clipped from V and 0 bases from J, the junction kept 2 bases outside the gene matches. Germline V lookup: CDR1 LNHDA, CDR2 SQIVND (reference sequence). The CDR3 has 15 amino acids. DNA for the CDR3: TGTGCCAGTATTGGACAGGGGGCTAGCAATCAGCCCCAGCATTTT. It specifies CASIGQGASNQPQHF.

The rearrangement joins TRBV6-5 to TRBJ2-1, with TRBD1 as a possible D gene (5 bases). This CDR3 is built from 15 residues. V was cut by 0 bases and J by 5 bases, with 11 bases left in between. Germline V gene sequence: CDR1 MNHEY, CDR2 SVGAGI. CDR3 nucleotide sequence: TGTGCCAGCAGTTACTCGGGCAGGGTCGACAATGAGCAGTTCTTC. Translating it yields CASSYSGRVDNEQFF.

This chain links TRBV5-4 with TRBJ1-6, with TRBD1 matching 7 bases. V gave up 5 bases and J gave up 6 bases; unmatched junction bases: 17. The CDR3 consists of 18 residues. CDR1 is SGHNT, CDR2 YYREEE, per germline (reference sequence). CDR3 sequence reads: CASRSGQESGLFNSPLHF. CDR3 nucleotides: TGTGCCAGCAGATCCGGACAGGAGTCGGGCCTCTTTAATTCACCCCTCCACTTT.

This clone was detected a few times. The V gene is TRBV19, the J gene TRBJ1-5; 7 bases are shared with TRBD1. The CDR3 is made up of 16 amino acids. Germline CDR1 reads LNHDA; CDR2 reads SQIVND (reference sequence). V lost 6 bases to trimming and J lost 2 bases; unmatched junction nucleotides: 10. CDR3 region: CASSSRQGSGNQPQHF. CDR3 coding DNA: TGTGCCAGTAGCTCGCGACAGGGATCGGGCAATCAGCCCCAGCATTTT.

The gene calls are TRBV27 and TRBJ1-1; perhaps TRBD1 as D (6 bases). Trimming took 8 bases from V and 3 from J, leaving 13 bases between them. CDR1 MNHEY and CDR2 SMNVEV come from the germline V gene (reference sequence). The CDR3 has 13 amino acids. The CDR3 nucleotides are TGTGCCAGCCATGACAGGTTTTACACTGAAGCTTTCTTT. It codes for CASHDRFYTEAFF.

This sequence joins TRBV27 and TRBJ1-5; D ambiguous. CDR3 length: 13 residues. The V end was cut by 6 bases, the J end by 4 bases, with 10 bases between. Germline lookup yields CDR1 MNHEY and CDR2 SMNVEV (reference sequence). The CDR3 spells CASRFRGNQPQHF. CDR3 DNA sequence: TGTGCCAGCAGATTCCGCGGAAATCAGCCCCAGCATTTT.

This clone was recorded only once. The rearrangement links TRBV19 to TRBJ2-3, with a possible D match to TRBD2 (6 bases). CDR1 and CDR2 from the germline V gene are LNHDA and SQIVND (reference sequence). Trimming took off 0 bases at V and 2 bases at J, with 18 bases between the two ends. This CDR3 comprises 18 residues. CDR3 coding DNA: TGTGCCAGTAGTATAGATCCGAGGAGGGACTTAAACACAGATACGCAGTATTTT. As protein: CASSIDPRRDLNTDTQYF.

The sample holds one count of this clone. V usage is TRBV19 and J usage is TRBJ2-3, with 14 bases aligning to TRBD2. The CDR3 consists of 14 residues. Germline V gene sequence: CDR1 LNHDA, CDR2 SQIVND (reference sequence). Trimming took 8 bases from V and 4 from J; bases not matched to a gene: 2. The CDR3: CASGGLAGADTQYF. In DNA, the CDR3 is TGTGCCAGTGGGGGACTAGCGGGAGCAGATACGCAGTATTTT.

The chain joins TRBV6-5 to TRBJ2-3; D remains ambiguous. The germline gives CDR1 MNHEY, CDR2 SVGAGI. This CDR3 has 13 residues. Trimming removed 5 bases from V and 1 base from J, with 7 bases in between. The CDR3 sequence is CASSPLGTDTQYF. DNA for the CDR3: TGTGCCAGCAGTCCCCTAGGCACAGATACGCAGTATTTT.

The chain carries TRBV19 and TRBJ2-2; D might be TRBD2 (6 bases). The germline CDR1 and CDR2 sequences are LNHDA and SQIVND (reference sequence). The CDR3 has 15 amino acids. The V and J ends lost 11 bases and 4 bases respectively, with 20 bases between them. The CDR3 region is CAASSVWGGTGELFF. CDR3 DNA: TGTGCCGCCAGTAGTGTCTGGGGAGGCACCGGGGAGCTGTTTTTT.

The V gene is TRBV7-3, the J gene TRBJ1-1; D unclear. CDR3 length equals 14 residues. From germline, CDR1 is SGHTA and CDR2 FQGTGA. V lost 4 bases, J lost 6 bases, and 15 bases lay in between. CDR3 DNA sequence: TGTGCCAGCAGCTCGTATCCGGGTGTATCTGAAGCTTTCTTT. As protein: CASSSYPGVSEAFF.

The chain is built from TRBV7-2 and TRBJ2-7; 11 bases are a match to TRBD1. Trimming removed 5 bases from V and 5 bases from J; junction bases left unmatched: 5. The CDR3 totals 14 residues. CDR1 and CDR2 (germline): SGHTA, FQGNSA. CDR3 in amino acids: CASSRPDRGHEQYF. In DNA, the CDR3 is TGTGCCAGCAGCCGCCCGGACAGGGGGCACGAGCAGTACTTC. The complete variable domain, with remaining parts taken from reference TRBV7-2 and TRBJ2-7, reads GAGVSQSPSNKVTEKGKDVELRCDPISGHTALYWYRQSLGQGLEFLIYFQGNSAPDKSGLPSDRFSAERTGGSVSTLTIQRTQQEDSAVYLCASSRPDRGHEQYFGPGTRLTVT.

V gene TRBV7-9 combines with J gene TRBJ1-3, with D hard to call. This CDR3 is 15 amino acids long. Germline CDR1 and CDR2: SEHNR and FQNEAQ (reference sequence). Deletions cut 11 bases from V and 0 bases from J, with 17 bases between. The CDR3 DNA reads as TGTGCCTCAGCTGGTCCCTGGAGCTCTGGAAACACCATATATTTT. Translation: CASAGPWSSGNTIYF.

This clone was seen just once. This chain joins TRBV11-2 and TRBJ1-3, with 8 bases aligning to TRBD1. V was clipped by 1 base and J by 3 bases; unmatched bases: 14. The CDR3 has 19 amino acids. From germline, CDR1 is SGHAT and CDR2 FQNNGV. This CDR3 is CASSLGPLGQGIVGNTIYF. In DNA, the CDR3 is TGTGCCAGCAGCTTAGGACCTCTCGGACAGGGAATTGTTGGAAACACCATATATTTT.

This clone was recorded only once. This CDR3 reads CASRSTGNSGNTIYF. CDR3 DNA sequence: TGTGCCAGCAGAAGTACAGGGAACTCTGGAAACACCATATATTTT. The chain recombines TRBV3-1 (or the pseudogene TRBV3-2) with TRBJ1-3; D may be TRBD1 (6 bases). V was pared by 6 bases and J by 0 bases, with 12 bases between. CDR3 length: 15 residues. CDR1 LGHDT and CDR2 YNNKEL come from the germline V gene (reference sequence).